This T cell receptor (beta chain) stems from a study of memory CD4+ T cells and cytomegalovirus serostatus. Whole-study results and caveats: Suggested: most of the CMV-linked TCR signature lies in CD4+ memory cells.

The protocol was immunoSEQ multiplex PCR, while the TCRdb copy is restricted to in-frame clones and leaves out a portion. Of about 52,000 clones listed, around four fifths are singletons. The length of the CDR3 is 12 residues. Trimming removed 6 bases at V and 5 bases at J, with 11 bases between. Germline values: CDR1 SGDLS, CDR2 YYNGEE. Single viable CD3+CD4+CD8-CD45RO+ cells were sorted as the memory CD4+ T cells. Serostatus was set by detecting CMV pp150, pp28, p38, p52 IgG. This clone was observed once. The antigen is not known. The J gene is TRBJ2-5, the V gene TRBV9; D is undetermined. Sequencing used memory CD4+ T cells from blood. The origin of this receptor is an adult in good health and CMV-seropositive. CDR3 nucleotide sequence: TGTGCCAGCATAAGTCCTGGGGAGACCCAGTACTTC. Translating it yields CASISPGETQYF.